The present T cell receptor (beta chain) was sequenced within a study of blood T cell repertoires in COVID-19. The repertoire was sequenced with immunoSEQ multiplex PCR; TCRdb's copy has only in-frame clones and lacks some. Of hundreds of thousands of clones in the sample, roughly 87% were seen once. The CDR3 length is 14 residues. The clonotype was recovered from a man between 18 and 35 years old with active or convalescent COVID-19. The sample comprised peripheral blood. V and J are TRBV21-1 and TRBJ1-4. TRBV21-1 is described as a pseudogene. CDR3 amino acids: CASSPWGLGEKLFF. The CDR3 bases are TGTGCCAGCAGCCCCTGGGGACTTGGTGAAAAACTGTTTTTT.